The present T cell receptor (beta chain) was sequenced within a study of T cells after somatic rescue of genetic block. Measured with immunoSEQ multiplex PCR; TCRdb has only the in-frame clones, and not every one. The sample has under 150,000 clones, under 95% seen once. The ends were cut back, 6 bases at V and 7 bases at J, with 14 bases in the middle. The CDR3 loop spans 13 amino acids. Germline CDR1 and CDR2: MDHEN and SYDVKM. The sequence derives from a woman aged 18-29 years. The sample taken for sequencing was peripheral blood mononuclear cells (PBMCs). The chain couples TRBV28 to TRBJ2-3, with TRBD2 as a possible D gene (5 bases). This CDR3 is CASSKHVGNTQYF. DNA for the CDR3: TGTGCCAGCAGCAAACACGTCGGGAATACGCAGTATTTT.